A single sample is the source of the 4 T cell receptor beta chains below, sequenced in a study of OX40 agonist ivuxolimab in advanced cancers. TCRdb keeps only in-frame clones here, not all; method: immunoSEQ multiplex PCR. The profile shows approximately 15,000 clones, roughly 65% of them singletons. The sequenced sample was CD4+ or CD8+ T cells sorted from blood, obtained in a trial of the OX40 agonist ivuxolimab. Receptors originate from an adult with an advanced solid tumor such as melanoma, head and neck, liver or kidney cancer.

The chain joins TRBV6-5 to TRBJ2-7; 8 nucleotides line up with TRBD1. Per germline, CDR1 MNHEY and CDR2 SVGAGI. CDR3 length equals 14 residues. The V and J ends lost 5 bases and 5 bases, in that order; junction bases with no gene match: 8. The CDR3, as DNA: TGTGCCAGCAGTCAAAACAGGGGGTACCACGAGCAGTACTTC. Its protein is CASSQNRGYHEQYF.

The V call is TRBV18, the J call TRBJ2-1; no firm D call. Germline CDR1 and CDR2: KGHSH and LQKENI. The ends were cut back, 3 bases at V and 5 bases at J, with 8 bases in the middle. The CDR3 runs 13 residues. CDR3 sequence: CASSPSGNNEQFF. CDR3 coding DNA: TGTGCCAGCTCACCGTCAGGAAACAATGAGCAGTTCTTC. The full variable domain, its missing parts supplied by reference TRBV18 and TRBJ2-1, is NAGVMQNPRHLVRRRGQEARLRCSPMKGHSHVYWYRQLPEEGLKFMVYLQKENIIDESGMPKERFSAEFPKEGPSILRIQQVVRGDSAAYFCASSPSGNNEQFFGPGTRLTVL.

Written as DNA, the CDR3 is TGTGCCAGCAGTTATATAGCGGGAGGGCCGGATACGCAGTATTTT. It codes for CASSYIAGGPDTQYF. This chain uses TRBV7-3 with TRBJ2-3; 11 nucleotides agree with TRBD2. The CDR3 is 15 amino acids. Germline-derived CDR1 and CDR2 are SGHTA and FQGTGA. The junction had 8 bases not matched to a gene; V was cut back by 6 bases and J by 6 bases.

With respect to this clone: A read error may produce the germline difference seen at one junction end. The chain carries TRBV7-7 and TRBJ2-1, with D possibly matching TRBD2 (6 bases). The CDR3 runs 17 residues. The V gene's germline CDR1 is SSHAT and CDR2 FNYEAQ (reference sequence). The CDR3 DNA reads as TGTGCTAGCAGCTTATTAGACGGCGGGGTTTCCTACAATGAGCAGTTCTTC. Protein sequence: CASSLLDGGVSYNEQFF.